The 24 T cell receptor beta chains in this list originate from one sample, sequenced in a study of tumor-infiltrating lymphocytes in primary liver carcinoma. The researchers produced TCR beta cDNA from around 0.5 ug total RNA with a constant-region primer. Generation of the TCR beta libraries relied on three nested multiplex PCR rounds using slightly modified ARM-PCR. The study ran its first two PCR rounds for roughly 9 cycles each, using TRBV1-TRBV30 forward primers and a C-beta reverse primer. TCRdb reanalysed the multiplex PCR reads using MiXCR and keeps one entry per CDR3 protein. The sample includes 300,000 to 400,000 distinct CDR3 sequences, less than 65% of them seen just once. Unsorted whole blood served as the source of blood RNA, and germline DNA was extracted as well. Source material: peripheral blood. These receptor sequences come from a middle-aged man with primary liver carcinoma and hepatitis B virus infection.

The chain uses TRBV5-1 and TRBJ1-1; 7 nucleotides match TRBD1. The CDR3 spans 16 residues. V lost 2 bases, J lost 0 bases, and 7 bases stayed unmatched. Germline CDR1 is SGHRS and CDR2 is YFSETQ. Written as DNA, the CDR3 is TGCGCCAGCAGCTTCTGGACAGGCCAGATGAACACTGAAGCTTTCTTT. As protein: CASSFWTGQMNTEAFF.

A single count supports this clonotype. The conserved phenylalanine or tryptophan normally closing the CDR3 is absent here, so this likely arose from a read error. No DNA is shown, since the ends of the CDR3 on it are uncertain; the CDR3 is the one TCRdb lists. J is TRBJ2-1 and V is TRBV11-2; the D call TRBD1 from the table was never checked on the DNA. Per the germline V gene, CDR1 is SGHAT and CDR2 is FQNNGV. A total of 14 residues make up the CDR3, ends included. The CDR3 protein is CASSLDGGHNEQLL.

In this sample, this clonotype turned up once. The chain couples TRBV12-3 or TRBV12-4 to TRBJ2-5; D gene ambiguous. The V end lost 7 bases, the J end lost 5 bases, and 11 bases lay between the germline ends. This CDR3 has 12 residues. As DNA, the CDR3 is TGTGCCAGCAATACAGCGAGGGAGACCCAGTACTTC. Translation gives CASNTARETQYF.

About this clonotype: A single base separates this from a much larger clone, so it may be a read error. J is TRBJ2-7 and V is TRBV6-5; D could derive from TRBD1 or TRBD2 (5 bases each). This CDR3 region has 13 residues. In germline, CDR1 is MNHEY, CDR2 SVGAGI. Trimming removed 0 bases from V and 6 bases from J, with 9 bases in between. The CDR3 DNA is TGTGCCAGCAGTTACTCGAGGGGCCGCGAGCAGTACTTC. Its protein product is CASSYSRGREQYF.

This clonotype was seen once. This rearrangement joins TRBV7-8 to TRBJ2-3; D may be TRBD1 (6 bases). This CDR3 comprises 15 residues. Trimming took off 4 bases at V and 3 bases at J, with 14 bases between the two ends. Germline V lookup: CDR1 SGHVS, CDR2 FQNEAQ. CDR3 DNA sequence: TGTGCCAGCAGCTGGCGTACGAGGGGGACAGATACGCAGTATTTT. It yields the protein CASSWRTRGTDTQYF. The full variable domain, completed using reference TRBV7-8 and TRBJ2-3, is GAGVSQSPRYKVAKRGQDVALRCDPISGHVSLFWYQQALGQGPEFLTYFQNEAQLDKSGLPSDRFFAERPEGSVSTLKIQRTQQEDSAVYLCASSWRTRGTDTQYFGPGTRLTVL.

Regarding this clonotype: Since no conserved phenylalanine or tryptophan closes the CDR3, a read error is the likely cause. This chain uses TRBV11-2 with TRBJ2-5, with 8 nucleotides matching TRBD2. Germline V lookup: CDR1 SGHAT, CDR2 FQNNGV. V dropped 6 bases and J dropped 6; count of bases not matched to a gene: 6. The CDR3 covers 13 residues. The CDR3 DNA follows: TGTGCCAGCAGAAATAGCGGGATGCAGACCCAGTACTCC. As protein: CASRNSGMQTQYS.

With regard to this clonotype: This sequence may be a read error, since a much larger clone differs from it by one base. The CDR3 DNA reads TGTGCCAGCAGCCAAGGGCATGGGGTCGGCTACACCTTC. It specifies CASSQGHGVGYTF. The V call is TRBV4-2, the J call TRBJ1-2; D is unresolved. Germline V gives CDR1 LGHNA, CDR2 YNFKEQ. Trimming removed 1 base from V and 8 bases from J, with 11 bases in between. This CDR3 spans 13 amino acids.

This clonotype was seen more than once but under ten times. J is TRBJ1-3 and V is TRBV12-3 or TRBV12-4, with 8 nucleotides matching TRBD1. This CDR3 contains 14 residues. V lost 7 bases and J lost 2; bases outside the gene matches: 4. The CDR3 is CASTLGQAGNTIYF. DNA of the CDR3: TGTGCCAGCACTTTGGGACAGGCTGGAAACACCATATATTTT.

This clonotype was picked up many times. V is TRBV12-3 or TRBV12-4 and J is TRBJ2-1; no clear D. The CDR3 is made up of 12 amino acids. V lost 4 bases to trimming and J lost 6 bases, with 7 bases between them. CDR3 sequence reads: CASSSPGNEQFF. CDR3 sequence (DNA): TGTGCCAGCAGTTCTCCGGGCAATGAGCAGTTCTTC.

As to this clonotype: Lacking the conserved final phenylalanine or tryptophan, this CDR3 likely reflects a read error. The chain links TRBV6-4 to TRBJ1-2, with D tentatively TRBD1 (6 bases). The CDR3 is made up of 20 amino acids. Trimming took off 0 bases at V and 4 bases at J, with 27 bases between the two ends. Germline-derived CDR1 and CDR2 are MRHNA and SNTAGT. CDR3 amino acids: CASSDSTVGQNLIIGYGYTI. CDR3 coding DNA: TGTGCCAGCAGTGACTCAACGGTTGGACAGAACTTGATAATCGGCTATGGCTACACCATC.

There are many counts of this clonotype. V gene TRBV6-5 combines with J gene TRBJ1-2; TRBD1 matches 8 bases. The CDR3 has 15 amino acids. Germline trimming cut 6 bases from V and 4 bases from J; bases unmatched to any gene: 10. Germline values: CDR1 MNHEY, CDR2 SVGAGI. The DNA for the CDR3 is TGTGCCAGCAGACAGACCGGGACAGGAAGCTATGGCTACACCTTC. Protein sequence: CASRQTGTGSYGYTF.

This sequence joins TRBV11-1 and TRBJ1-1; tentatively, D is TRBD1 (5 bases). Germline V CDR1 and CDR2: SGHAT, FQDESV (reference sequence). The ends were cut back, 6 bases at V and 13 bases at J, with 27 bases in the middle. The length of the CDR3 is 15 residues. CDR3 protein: CASRQRGLLDTGVFF. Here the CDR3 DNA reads TGTGCCAGCAGGCAACGGGGACTTTTGGACACTGGAGTTTTCTTT.

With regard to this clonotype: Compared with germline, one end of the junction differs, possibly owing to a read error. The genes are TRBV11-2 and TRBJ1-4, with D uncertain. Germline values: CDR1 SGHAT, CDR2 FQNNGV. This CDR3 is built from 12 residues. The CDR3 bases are TGTACCAGTAGCTTTAATGGAGGAAAACTGTTTTTT. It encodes CTSSFNGGKLFF. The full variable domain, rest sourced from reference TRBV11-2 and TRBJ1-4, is EAGVAQSPRYKIIEKRQSVAFWCNPISGHATLYWYQQILGQGPKLLIQFQNNGVVDDSQLPKDRFSAERLKGVDSTLKIQPAKLEDSAVYLCTSSFNGGKLFFGSGTQLSVL.

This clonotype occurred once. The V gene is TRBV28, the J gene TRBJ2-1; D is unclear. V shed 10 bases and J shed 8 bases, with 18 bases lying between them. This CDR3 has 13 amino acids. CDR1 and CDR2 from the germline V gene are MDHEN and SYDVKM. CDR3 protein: CATRAFGVDEQFF. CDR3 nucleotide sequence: TGTGCCACCCGAGCCTTTGGCGTCGATGAGCAGTTCTTC.

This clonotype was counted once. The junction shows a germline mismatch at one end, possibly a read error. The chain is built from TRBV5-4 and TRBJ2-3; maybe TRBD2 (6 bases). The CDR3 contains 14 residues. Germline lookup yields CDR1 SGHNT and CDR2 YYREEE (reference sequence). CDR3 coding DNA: TGTGCCAGCAGCCTAAGCGGGCCCACAGATATGCAGTATTTT. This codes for CASSLSGPTDMQYF.

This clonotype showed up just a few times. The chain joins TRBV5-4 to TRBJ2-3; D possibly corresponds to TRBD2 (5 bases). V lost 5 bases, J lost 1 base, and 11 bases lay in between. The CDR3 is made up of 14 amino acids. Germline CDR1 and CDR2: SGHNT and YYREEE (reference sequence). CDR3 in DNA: TGTGCCAGCAGTGAAAGCGGCCGCACAGATACGCAGTATTTT. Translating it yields CASSESGRTDTQYF. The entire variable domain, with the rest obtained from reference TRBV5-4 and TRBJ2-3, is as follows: ETGVTQSPTHLIKTRGQQVTLRCSSQSGHNTVSWYQQALGQGPQFIFQYYREEENGRGNFPPRFSGLQFPNYSSELNVNALELDDSALYLCASSESGRTDTQYFGPGTRLTVL.

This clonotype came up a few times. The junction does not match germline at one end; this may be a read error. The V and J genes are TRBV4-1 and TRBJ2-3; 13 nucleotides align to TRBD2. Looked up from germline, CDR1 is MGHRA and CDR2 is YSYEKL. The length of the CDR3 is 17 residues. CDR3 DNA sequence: TGCGCCAGCAGCCCCCCGGGACTAGCGGGATCCACAGATGCGCAGTATTTT. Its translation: CASSPPGLAGSTDAQYF.

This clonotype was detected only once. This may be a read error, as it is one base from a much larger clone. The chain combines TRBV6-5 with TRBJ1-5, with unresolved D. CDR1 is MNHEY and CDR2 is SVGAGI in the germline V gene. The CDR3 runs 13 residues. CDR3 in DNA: TGTGCCAGCAGTTGGGCAGGAGGTCAGCCCCAGCAATTT. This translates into CASSWAGGQPQQF.

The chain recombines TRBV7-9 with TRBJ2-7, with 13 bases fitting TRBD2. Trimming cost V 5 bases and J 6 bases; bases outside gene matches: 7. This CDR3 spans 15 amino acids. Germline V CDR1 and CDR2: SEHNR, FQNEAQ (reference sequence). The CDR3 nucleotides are TGTGCCAGCAGCCGGACTAGCGGGAGTATGGGCGAGCAGTACTTC. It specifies CASSRTSGSMGEQYF.

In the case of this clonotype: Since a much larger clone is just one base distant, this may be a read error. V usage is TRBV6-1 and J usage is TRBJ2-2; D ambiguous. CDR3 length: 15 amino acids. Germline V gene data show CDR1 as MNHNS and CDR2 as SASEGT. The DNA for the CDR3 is TGTGCCAGCAGTGAACAGGATGTGGGCACCAGGGAGCTGTTTTTT. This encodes CASSEQDVGTRELFF.

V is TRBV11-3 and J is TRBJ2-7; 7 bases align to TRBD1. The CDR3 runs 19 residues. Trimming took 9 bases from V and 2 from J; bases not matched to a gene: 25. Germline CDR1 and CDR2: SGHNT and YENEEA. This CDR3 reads CARIIELYGRGQTAYEQYF. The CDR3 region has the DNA TGTGCCAGGATCATAGAGCTGTATGGTAGGGGACAGACAGCCTACGAGCAGTACTTC.

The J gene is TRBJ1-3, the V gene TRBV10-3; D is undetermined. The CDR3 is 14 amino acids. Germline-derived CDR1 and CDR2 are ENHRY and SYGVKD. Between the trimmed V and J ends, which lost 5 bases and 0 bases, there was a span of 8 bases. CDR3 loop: CAISNGSSGNTIYF. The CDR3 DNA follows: TGTGCCATCAGTAATGGGAGCTCTGGAAACACCATATATTTT.

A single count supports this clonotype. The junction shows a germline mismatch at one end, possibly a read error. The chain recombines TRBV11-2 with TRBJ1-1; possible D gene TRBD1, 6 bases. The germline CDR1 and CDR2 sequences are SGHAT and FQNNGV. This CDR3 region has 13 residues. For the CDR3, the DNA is TGTGCCAGCGGCTTGAGCCGGGGGGCTCAAGCTTTCTTT. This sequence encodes CASGLSRGAQAFF.

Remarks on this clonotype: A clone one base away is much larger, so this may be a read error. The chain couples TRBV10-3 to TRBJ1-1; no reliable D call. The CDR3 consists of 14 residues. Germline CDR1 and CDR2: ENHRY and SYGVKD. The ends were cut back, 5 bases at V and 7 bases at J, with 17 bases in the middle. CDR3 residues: CAISYQVQVLEAFF. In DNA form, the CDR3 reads TGTGCCATCAGTTATCAGGTGCAGGTACTTGAAGCTTTCTTT.